The rows below give T cell receptor beta chains drawn from one sample of a study of shared clonotypes between healthy human individuals. The method was immunoSEQ multiplex PCR; TCRdb's version includes in-frame clones alone and lacks a portion of them. The sample lists just over 2,000,000 clones; over 85% were seen once. Sequenced: naive CD4+ T cells sorted from blood. The receptors stem from a young man in good health. Each CDR3 is given with its conserved first and last residue. Fields, in order: V gene, J gene, D gene, clone size, CDR3 DNA, CDR3 protein. A D gene is named only where the DNA matches it firmly. Size is stated for part of the rows, as once, few or many counts, or as a class when the clone is expanded.

V gene: TRBV7-6
J gene: TRBJ2-5
D gene: NA
clone size: NA
CDR3 DNA: TGTGCCAGCAGCCCCCATGGACAGGGAGGGCTGGAGACCCAGTACTTC
CDR3 protein: CASSPHGQGGLETQYF

V gene: TRBV11-3
J gene: TRBJ2-1
D gene: TRBD2
clone size: NA
CDR3 DNA: TGTGCCAGCAGCTTCGGGACTAGCGCGAATGAGCAGTTCTTC
CDR3 protein: CASSFGTSANEQFF

V gene: TRBV28
J gene: TRBJ1-4
D gene: NA
clone size: NA
CDR3 DNA: TGTGCCAGCAGTGGGGCCGAAATTAATGAAAAACTGTTTTTT
CDR3 protein: CASSGAEINEKLFF

V gene: TRBV5-4
J gene: TRBJ2-6
D gene: NA
clone size: once
CDR3 DNA: TGTGCCAGCAGCGACCGCGCCGGTTCTGGGGCCAACGTCCTGACTTTC
CDR3 protein: CASSDRAGSGANVLTF

V gene: TRBV29-1
J gene: TRBJ2-5
D gene: NA
clone size: NA
CDR3 DNA: TGCAGCGTTGTGGGGCGGGACTTTCAAGAGACCCAGTACTTC
CDR3 protein: CSVVGRDFQETQYF

V gene: TRBV5-6
J gene: TRBJ2-3
D gene: TRBD1
clone size: NA
CDR3 DNA: TGTGCCAGCAGCTTGGCGGGACAGGGCGTCCCAGATACGCAGTATTTT
CDR3 protein: CASSLAGQGVPDTQYF

V gene: TRBV5-8
J gene: TRBJ1-1
D gene: NA
clone size: NA
CDR3 DNA: TGTGCCAGCAGCTTGTTTGTCGAGAGGGAACCTGAAGCTTTCTTT
CDR3 protein: CASSLFVEREPEAFF

V gene: TRBV9
J gene: TRBJ1-1
D gene: NA
clone size: NA
CDR3 DNA: TGTGCCAGCAGCGTAGACAGCCGCGCGAACACTGAAGCTTTCTTT
CDR3 protein: CASSVDSRANTEAFF

V gene: TRBV5-1
J gene: TRBJ1-1
D gene: NA
clone size: NA
CDR3 DNA: TGCGCCAGCAGCTTGGCCGGTCAGAACACTGAAGCTTTCTTT
CDR3 protein: CASSLAGQNTEAFF

V gene: TRBV30
J gene: TRBJ2-2
D gene: NA
clone size: NA
CDR3 DNA: TGTGCCTGTAGGACACAAAACACCGGGGAGCTGTTTTTT
CDR3 protein: CACRTQNTGELFF

V gene: TRBV11-2
J gene: TRBJ2-7
D gene: TRBD2
clone size: NA
CDR3 DNA: TGTGCCAGCAGCTTTCGGTCTGCGGGGGGTGCCTACGAGCAGTACTTC
CDR3 protein: CASSFRSAGGAYEQYF

V gene: TRBV28
J gene: TRBJ1-6
D gene: TRBD1
clone size: NA
CDR3 DNA: TGTGCCAGCAGTTTAATAAGACAGGGAACAGGACCCCTCCACTTT
CDR3 protein: CASSLIRQGTGPLHF

V gene: TRBV7-9
J gene: TRBJ2-3
D gene: TRBD1
clone size: NA
CDR3 DNA: TGTGCCAGAGGGGACAGGGCCACAGATACGCAGTATTTT
CDR3 protein: CARGDRATDTQYF

V gene: TRBV5-1
J gene: TRBJ2-4
D gene: NA
clone size: NA
CDR3 DNA: TGCGCCAGCAGCTTGGATGCGGGCCGGGGAAGCATTCAGTACTTC
CDR3 protein: CASSLDAGRGSIQYF

V gene: TRBV28
J gene: TRBJ1-2
D gene: TRBD1
clone size: NA
CDR3 DNA: TGTGCCAGCAGCTCCACAGGGGACGGCTCGGGGGGTGGCTACACCTTC
CDR3 protein: CASSSTGDGSGGGYTF

V gene: TRBV19
J gene: TRBJ1-1
D gene: NA
clone size: NA
CDR3 DNA: TGTGCCAGTAGTGGGACACCGAACACTGAAGCTTTCTTT
CDR3 protein: CASSGTPNTEAFF

V gene: TRBV5-1
J gene: TRBJ2-7
D gene: NA
clone size: NA
CDR3 DNA: TGCGCCAGCAGCCCCGGGTCAGCTCACGAGCAGTACTTC
CDR3 protein: CASSPGSAHEQYF

V gene: TRBV7-9
J gene: TRBJ2-3
D gene: TRBD2
clone size: NA
CDR3 DNA: TGTGCCAGCAGCTCGGGGACTAGCGAGCTAGATACGCAGTATTTT
CDR3 protein: CASSSGTSELDTQYF

V gene: TRBV7-8
J gene: TRBJ1-1
D gene: TRBD1
clone size: NA
CDR3 DNA: TGTGCCAGCAGCCCTCAACAGGGGCTGAACACTGAAGCTTTCTTT
CDR3 protein: CASSPQQGLNTEAFF

V gene: TRBV6-5
J gene: TRBJ2-3
D gene: NA
clone size: NA
CDR3 DNA: TGTGCCAGCAGTCCGCAGGGCCCCACAGATACGCAGTATTTT
CDR3 protein: CASSPQGPTDTQYF

V gene: TRBV21-1
J gene: TRBJ2-7
D gene: NA
clone size: NA
CDR3 DNA: TGTGCCAGCAATTTGTCTTCAGGGAGCTCCTACGAGCAGTACTTC
CDR3 protein: CASNLSSGSSYEQYF

V gene: TRBV30
J gene: TRBJ2-1
D gene: TRBD2
clone size: NA
CDR3 DNA: TGTGCCTGGAGTGTAGCGGGGGCTTACAATGAGCAGTTCTTC
CDR3 protein: CAWSVAGAYNEQFF

V gene: TRBV9
J gene: TRBJ1-6
D gene: TRBD1
clone size: NA
CDR3 DNA: TGTGCCAGCAGCGTAGATGACAGGGCCCCTTCACCCCTCCACTTT
CDR3 protein: CASSVDDRAPSPLHF

V gene: TRBV2
J gene: TRBJ2-5
D gene: NA
clone size: once
CDR3 DNA: TGTGCCAGCACCGGAGGGTCCCGTGGAGAGACCCAGTACTTC
CDR3 protein: CASTGGSRGETQYF

V gene: TRBV5-1
J gene: TRBJ1-2
D gene: NA
clone size: once
CDR3 DNA: TGCGCCAGCAGCCTCGGGCGGACCTATGGCTACACCTTC
CDR3 protein: CASSLGRTYGYTF

V gene: TRBV11-2
J gene: TRBJ2-5
D gene: TRBD2
clone size: NA
CDR3 DNA: TGTGCCAGCAGCCCGGGACTAGCGCAAGAGACCCAGTACTTC
CDR3 protein: CASSPGLAQETQYF

V gene: TRBV6-6
J gene: TRBJ2-7
D gene: NA
clone size: once
CDR3 DNA: TGTGCCAGCAGTTACTCAAGGACAGAGCAGTACTTC
CDR3 protein: CASSYSRTEQYF